This entry lists 8 T cell receptor beta chains sequenced from one sample in a study of human T cells and chemical hapten exposure. TCRdb reprocessed the RACE reads via MiXCR and lists one record per CDR3 protein. The data show more than 80,000 distinct CDR3 sequences, 12% seen once. Indicated time point: pre-sensitization, week 0. Documented treatment: therapeutic diphenylcyclopropenone sensitization with weekly scalp DPC. Here the sequenced sample was whole blood, taken in connection with sensitization to the hapten diphenylcyclopropenone (DPC). These receptors originate from a woman aged 45-60 years with alopecia areata. Some clones in this sample may be carry-over from other donors' samples.

This clonotype occurred a few times. This chain uses TRBV6-5 with TRBJ2-4, with 7 bases matching TRBD1. Germline-derived CDR1 and CDR2 are MNHEY and SVGAGI. The CDR3 is 15 amino acids. V was pared by 6 bases and J by 1 base, with 6 bases of the junction left unmatched. The DNA for the CDR3 is TGTGCCAGCAGGCCCTTGACAGGGGCCAAAAACATTCAGTACTTC. It specifies CASRPLTGAKNIQYF.

This clonotype has just a few counts. The V and J genes are TRBV11-2 and TRBJ2-5; D is perhaps TRBD1 (6 bases). Germline values: CDR1 SGHAT, CDR2 FQNNGV. V was cut by 1 base and J by 7 bases, with 10 bases left in between. The CDR3 totals 13 residues. The CDR3 DNA follows: TGTGCCAGCAGCTTAGGGGGGCCCGGGACCCAGTACTTC. This translates into CASSLGGPGTQYF.

J is TRBJ2-7 and V is TRBV28; D is unclear. The length of the CDR3 is 12 residues. Trimming cost V 6 bases and J 4 bases, with 10 bases left between them. CDR1 is MDHEN, CDR2 SYDVKM, per germline. DNA for the CDR3: TGTGCCAGCAGGGAAGGAAAATACGAGCAGTACTTC. Amino acid sequence: CASREGKYEQYF. Supplemented by reference TRBV28 and TRBJ2-7, the full variable domain reads DVKVTQSSRYLVKRTGEKVFLECVQDMDHENMFWYRQDPGLGLRLIYFSYDVKMKEKGDIPEGYSVSREKKERFSLILESASTNQTSMYLCASREGKYEQYFGPGTRLTVT.

The chain employs TRBV19 and TRBJ2-1; no reliable D call. V dropped 1 base and J dropped 7 bases, with 11 bases sitting between them. Germline loops: CDR1 LNHDA, CDR2 SQIVND (reference sequence). The CDR3 has 14 amino acids. CDR3 in DNA: TGTGCCAGTAGTATAGTCCCGGTTGGGAATGAGCAGTTCTTC. Protein sequence: CASSIVPVGNEQFF.

This CDR3 reads CASSLGAGPYGYTF. In DNA, the CDR3 is TGCGCCAGCAGCTTGGGGGCAGGCCCCTATGGCTACACCTTC. The chain combines TRBV5-1 with TRBJ1-2; D unresolved. Deletions cut 0 bases from V and 4 bases from J, with 10 bases between. This CDR3 is 14 amino acids long. Looked up from germline, CDR1 is SGHRS and CDR2 is YFSETQ.

This clonotype was found many times. This CDR3 is CSVGDRDYGYTF. CDR3 DNA sequence: TGCAGCGTTGGGGACAGGGACTATGGCTACACCTTC. V usage is TRBV29-1 and J usage is TRBJ1-2; 9 bases are shared with TRBD1. The CDR3 length is 12 residues. V lost 4 bases and J lost 3; bases outside the gene matches: 0. The V gene's germline CDR1 is SQVTM and CDR2 ANQGSEA.

The sample holds a few counts of this clonotype. The CDR3 DNA sequence: TGTGCCAGTAGTAACCCATACCCCCGGGCGGATACGCAGTATTTT. Its protein is CASSNPYPRADTQYF. This sequence joins TRBV19 and TRBJ2-3; no definite D call. CDR1 and CDR2 from the germline V gene are LNHDA and SQIVND (reference sequence). The ends were cut back, 4 bases at V and 6 bases at J, with 17 bases in the middle. CDR3 length: 15 amino acids.

This clonotype has a handful of counts. The gene calls are TRBV28 and TRBJ2-7, with D possibly being TRBD2 (5 bases). From germline, CDR1 is MDHEN and CDR2 SYDVKM. The V end lost 5 bases, the J end lost 2 bases, and 16 bases lay between the germline ends. This CDR3 region has 15 residues. The CDR3 DNA reads TGTGCCAGCAGTCTCCTGGGAGTCCAGGCCTACGAGCAGTACTTC. It codes for CASSLLGVQAYEQYF.